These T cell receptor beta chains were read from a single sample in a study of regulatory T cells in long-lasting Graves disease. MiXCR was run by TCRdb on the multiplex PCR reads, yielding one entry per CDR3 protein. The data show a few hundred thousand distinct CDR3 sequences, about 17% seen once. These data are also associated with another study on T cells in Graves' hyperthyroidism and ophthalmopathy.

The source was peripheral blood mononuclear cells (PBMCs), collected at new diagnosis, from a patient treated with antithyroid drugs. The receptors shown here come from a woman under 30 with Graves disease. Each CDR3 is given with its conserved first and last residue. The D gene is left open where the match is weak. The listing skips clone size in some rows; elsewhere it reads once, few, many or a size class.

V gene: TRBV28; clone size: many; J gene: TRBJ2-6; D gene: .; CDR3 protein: CASSFGGANVLTF; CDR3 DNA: TGTGCCAGCAGTTTTGGTGGGGCCAACGTCCTGACTTTC
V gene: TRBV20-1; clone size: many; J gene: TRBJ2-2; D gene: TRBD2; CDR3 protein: CSARPKWTSGRMAAGELFF; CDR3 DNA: TGCAGTGCTAGACCCAAATGGACTAGCGGGAGAATGGCCGCCGGGGAGCTGTTTTTT
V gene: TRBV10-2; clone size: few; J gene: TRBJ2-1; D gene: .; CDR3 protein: CASSDQRYNEQFF; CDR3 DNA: TGCGCCAGCAGTGACCAACGCTACAATGAGCAGTTCTTC
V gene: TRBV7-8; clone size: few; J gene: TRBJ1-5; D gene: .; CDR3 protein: CASSKTRVLPQHF; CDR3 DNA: TGTGCCAGCAGCAAAACCAGGGTTTTGCCCCAGCATTTT
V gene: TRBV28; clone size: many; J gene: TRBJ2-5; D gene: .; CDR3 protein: CASSPRIPRASF; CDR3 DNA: TGTGCCAGCAGTCCACGTATCCCTAGGGCCTCCTTC
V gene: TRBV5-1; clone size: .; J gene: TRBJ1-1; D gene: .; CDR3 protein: CASRGGGGITEAFF; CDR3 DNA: TGCGCCAGCAGAGGCGGGGGAGGCATCACTGAAGCTTTCTTT
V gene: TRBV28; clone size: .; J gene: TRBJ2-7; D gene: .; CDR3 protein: CASSLSMKAWEQYF; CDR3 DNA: TGTGCCAGCAGTTTATCTATGAAAGCATGGGAGCAGTACTTC
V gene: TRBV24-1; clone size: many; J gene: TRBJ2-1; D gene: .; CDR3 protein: CATSDSRVSYNEQFF; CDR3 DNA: TGTGCCACCAGTGATTCCCGGGTTTCCTACAATGAGCAGTTCTTC
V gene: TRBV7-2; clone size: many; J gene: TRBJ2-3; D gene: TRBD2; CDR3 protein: CASSLGGLAGGRSTDTQYF; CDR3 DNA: TGTGCCAGCAGCTTAGGGGGACTAGCGGGAGGGCGAAGCACAGATACGCAGTATTTT
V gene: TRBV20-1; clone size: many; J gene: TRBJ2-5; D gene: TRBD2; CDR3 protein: CSARRFPLGAGGETQYF; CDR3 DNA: TGCAGTGCTAGAAGGTTTCCTCTCGGAGCCGGGGGGGAGACCCAGTACTTC
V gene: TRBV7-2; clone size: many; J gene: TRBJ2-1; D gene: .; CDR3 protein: CASTRERNEQFF; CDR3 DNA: TGTGCCAGCACCCGTGAGAGGAATGAGCAGTTCTTC
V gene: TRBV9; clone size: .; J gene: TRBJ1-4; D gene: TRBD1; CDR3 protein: CASSPTRGRDEKLFF; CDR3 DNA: TGTGCCAGCAGCCCGACCAGGGGGCGCGATGAAAAACTGTTTTTT
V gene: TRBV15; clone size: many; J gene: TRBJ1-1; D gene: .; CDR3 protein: CATSRPRTGGATEAFF; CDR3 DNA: TGTGCCACCAGCAGACCCAGAACAGGAGGTGCCACTGAAGCTTTCTTT
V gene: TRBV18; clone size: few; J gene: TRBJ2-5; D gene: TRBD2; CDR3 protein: CASSPPRLAGERETQYF; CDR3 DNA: TGTGCCAGCTCACCACCACGACTAGCGGGGGAGAGAGAGACCCAGTACTTC
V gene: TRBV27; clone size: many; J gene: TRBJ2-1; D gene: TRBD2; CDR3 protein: CASSLRGTRGFNEQFF; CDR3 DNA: TGTGCCAGCAGTTTACGCGGGACTAGGGGGTTCAATGAGCAGTTCTTC
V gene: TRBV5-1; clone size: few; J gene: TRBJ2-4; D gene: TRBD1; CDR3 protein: CASSLTGGASKNIQYF; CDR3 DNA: TGCGCCAGCAGCTTGACAGGGGGCGCGTCCAAAAACATTCAGTACTTC
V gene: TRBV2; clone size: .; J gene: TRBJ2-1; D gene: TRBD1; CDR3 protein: CASSSWTGDYNEQFF; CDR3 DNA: TGTGCCAGCAGTTCCTGGACAGGGGACTACAATGAGCAGTTCTTC
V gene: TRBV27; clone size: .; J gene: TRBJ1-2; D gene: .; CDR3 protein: CASSPGNTNYGYTF; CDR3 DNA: TGTGCCAGCAGCCCGGGAAACACTAACTATGGCTACACCTTC
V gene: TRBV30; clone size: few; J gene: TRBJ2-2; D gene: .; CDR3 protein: CAWSYRRSGELFF; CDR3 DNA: TGTGCCTGGAGTTACAGAAGGTCCGGGGAGCTGTTTTTT
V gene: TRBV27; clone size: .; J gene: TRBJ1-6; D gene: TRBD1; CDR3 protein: CAGSFGDRVSSPLHF; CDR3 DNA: TGTGCCGGCAGTTTTGGGGACAGGGTCTCCTCACCCCTCCACTTT
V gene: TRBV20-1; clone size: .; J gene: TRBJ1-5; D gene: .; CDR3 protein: CSARDMAGNQPQHF; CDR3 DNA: TGCAGTGCTAGAGATATGGCTGGGAATCAGCCCCAGCATTTT
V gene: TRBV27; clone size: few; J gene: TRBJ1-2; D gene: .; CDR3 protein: CASSWNSNYGYTF; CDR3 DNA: TGTGCCAGCAGTTGGAACAGCAACTATGGCTACACCTTC
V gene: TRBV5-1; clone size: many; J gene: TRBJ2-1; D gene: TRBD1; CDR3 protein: CASSFAGTGTKSSYNEQFF; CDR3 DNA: TGCGCCAGCAGCTTCGCCGGGACAGGGACTAAGAGCTCCTACAATGAGCAGTTCTTC
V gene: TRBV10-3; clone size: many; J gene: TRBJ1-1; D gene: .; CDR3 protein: CAIRTRVEDTEAFF; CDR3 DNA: TGTGCCATCAGGACCAGGGTTGAGGACACTGAAGCTTTCTTT